A single sample gave rise to the 13 T cell receptor beta chains below, sequenced in a study of human T cells and chemical hapten exposure. MiXCR, applied by TCRdb to the RACE reads, yields one record per CDR3 protein. Of approximately 110,000 distinct CDR3 sequences listed, around 10% were seen once; the top ten hold around 3.6%. Stated time point: patch test 1, 2 weeks after DPC sensitization. The treatment: therapeutic diphenylcyclopropenone sensitization with weekly scalp DPC. Sequences were derived from whole blood, sampled in connection with sensitization to the hapten diphenylcyclopropenone (DPC). The source is a woman aged 40 to 50 with alopecia areata. Some clones in this sample may be carry-over from other donors' samples.

This clonotype was observed at least ten times. The V call is TRBV7-2, the J call TRBJ2-7, with 7 bases aligning to TRBD1. The CDR3 runs to 14 residues. V shed 5 bases, J shed 4 bases, and the junction held 8 bases outside the gene matches. From germline, CDR1 is SGHTA and CDR2 FQGNSA. The CDR3 region has the DNA TGTGCCAGCAGCCTCTCCGGACAGGCTTACGAGCAGTACTTC. It yields the protein CASSLSGQAYEQYF.

The sample holds many counts of this clonotype. This chain joins TRBV12-3 or TRBV12-4 and TRBJ1-1; a weak D match, TRBD1 (5 bases). This CDR3 has 13 residues. Trimming cost V 7 bases and J 6 bases, with 15 bases left between them. CDR3 amino acids: CASTIGGWAEAFF. The DNA of the CDR3 is TGTGCCAGCACCATCGGGGGGTGGGCTGAAGCTTTCTTT.

The chain couples TRBV6-5 to TRBJ2-7; 7 bases line up with TRBD1. The V gene's germline CDR1 is MNHEY and CDR2 SVGAGI. The CDR3 loop spans 16 amino acids. The ends lost 1 base at V and 2 bases at J; junction bases unmatched: 8. The CDR3 loop is CASSYLTGQTPYEQYF. DNA for the CDR3: TGTGCCAGCAGTTACTTGACAGGGCAAACCCCCTACGAGCAGTACTTC.

This clonotype was observed at least ten times. This chain links TRBV27 with TRBJ2-4, with D tentatively TRBD1 (5 bases). Germline CDR1 is MNHEY and CDR2 is SMNVEV (reference sequence). CDR3 length equals 15 residues. V was pared by 3 bases and J by 4 bases, with 13 bases between. CDR3: CASSLQGIAKNIQYF. The CDR3 DNA reads as TGTGCCAGCAGTTTGCAGGGTATAGCAAAAAACATTCAGTACTTC.

This clonotype was recorded at least ten times. J is TRBJ2-7 and V is TRBV5-4, with 7 bases lining up with TRBD1. V shed 0 bases and J 2 bases; nucleotides not matched to a gene: 5. The CDR3 extends over 15 amino acids. CDR1 SGHNT and CDR2 YYREEE come from the germline V gene (reference sequence). Here the CDR3 DNA reads TGTGCCAGCAGCTTGGAGGGGGCCCGTACCTACGAGCAGTACTTC. The encoded protein is CASSLEGARTYEQYF.

The sample holds many counts of this clonotype. CDR3 sequence: CASRLDYEQYF. The CDR3 DNA sequence: TGTGCCAGCAGACTAGACTACGAGCAGTACTTC. The chain carries TRBV2 and TRBJ2-7; a weak D match, TRBD2 (5 bases). CDR1 is SNHLY, CDR2 FYNNEI, per germline. Trimming cost V 6 bases and J 3 bases, with 6 bases left between them. CDR3 length equals 11 residues.

The chain is built from TRBV29-1 and TRBJ1-1; D may be TRBD1 (5 bases). The ends were cut back, 6 bases at V and 0 bases at J, with 17 bases in the middle. This CDR3 is 15 amino acids long. The germline CDR1 and CDR2 sequences are SQVTM and ANQGSEA. The DNA for the CDR3 is TGCAGCGTGGCGGACATCCGGGTGTTGAACACTGAAGCTTTCTTT. This codes for CSVADIRVLNTEAFF. Using reference TRBV29-1 and TRBJ1-1 for the parts outside the CDR3, the full variable domain is SAVISQKPSRDICQRGTSLTIQCQVDSQVTMMFWYRQQPGQSLTLIATANQGSEATYESGFVIDKFPISRPNLTFSTLTVSNMSPEDSSIYLCSVADIRVLNTEAFFGQGTRLTVV.

V is TRBV27 and J is TRBJ2-7; D is unclear. This CDR3 region has 13 residues. V shed 3 bases and J shed 1 base, with 7 bases lying between them. Germline assignment: CDR1 MNHEY and CDR2 SMNVEV (reference sequence). CDR3 region: CASSFAGSYEQYF. CDR3 DNA sequence: TGTGCCAGCAGTTTTGCAGGTTCCTACGAGCAGTACTTC.

This clonotype occurred a few times. The genes are TRBV12-3 or TRBV12-4 and TRBJ2-3; 7 positions match TRBD2. V shed 2 bases, J shed 5 bases, and the junction held 7 bases outside the gene matches. The CDR3 covers 15 residues. Here the CDR3 reads CASSLRQGGEDTQYF. CDR3 bases: TGTGCCAGCAGTTTACGGCAGGGAGGGGAAGATACGCAGTATTTT.

The chain combines TRBV7-2 with TRBJ2-5; 9 bases fit TRBD2. Per germline, CDR1 SGHTA and CDR2 FQGNSA. The CDR3 length is 16 residues. Trimming at V came to 2 bases and at J to 4 bases, leaving 8 bases not matched to a gene. CDR3 coding DNA: TGTGCCAGCAGCTTATCGGTGCGGGGGGGGTCAGAGACCCAGTACTTC. The encoded protein is CASSLSVRGGSETQYF.

This clonotype occurred many times. The J gene is TRBJ1-2, the V gene TRBV12-3 or TRBV12-4, with TRBD1 as a possible D gene (6 bases). With 5 bases removed from V and 5 bases from J, the gap between germline ends came to 18 bases. The CDR3 covers 15 residues. In DNA, the CDR3 is TGTGCCAGCAGTCCCCTCCGCAGGGGCTCGTATGGCTACACCTTC. It yields the protein CASSPLRRGSYGYTF.

The chain uses TRBV5-4 and TRBJ2-6; TRBD2 matches at 7 bases. V trimming: 2 bases; J trimming: 3 bases; junction bases outside the gene matches: 14. The CDR3 is made up of 19 amino acids. Germline-derived CDR1 and CDR2 are SGHNT and YYREEE (reference sequence). Written as DNA, the CDR3 is TGTGCCAGCAGCTTTGGGGCGGGACTAAAGGCCGTTGGGGCCAACGTCCTGACTTTC. Its translation: CASSFGAGLKAVGANVLTF.

This clonotype has just a few counts. The chain couples TRBV7-2 to TRBJ1-1; the D gene is possibly TRBD1 (5 bases). The CDR3 loop spans 15 amino acids. CDR1 and CDR2 from the germline V gene are SGHTA and FQGNSA. V was cut by 5 bases and J by 0 bases, with 13 bases left in between. As DNA, the CDR3 is TGTGCCAGCAGCGAGGGACGGTTAATGAACACTGAAGCTTTCTTT. This gives the protein CASSEGRLMNTEAFF.